The source of this T cell receptor (beta chain) is a study of monozygotic twins with inflammatory bowel disease. Comment on this clonotype: The antigen is undetermined.

TCRdb reprocessed the 5' RACE reads; each CDR3 protein has one entry and no DNA is given. This repertoire includes around 230,000 distinct CDR3 sequences. Study-level results: Since immunosuppressive treatments differed, patient repertoires may have gained added variability. Data gave no support to a single strong signal or clonotype associated with IBD. Among T cells, the various subtypes were not distinguishable.

The V gene's germline CDR1 is SGHRS and CDR2 YFSETQ. CDR3 length: 15 amino acids. Blood was collected, roughly 2.5 ml per donor. V usage is TRBV5-1 and J usage is TRBJ2-3. Sequencing used blood. This sequence originates from a human donor with ulcerative colitis or Crohn's disease, or a healthy co-twin of an affected twin (not recorded which). CDR3: CASSPDLNEANTQYF. Full variable domain (missing parts from reference TRBV5-1 and TRBJ2-3): KAGVTQTPRYLIKTRGQQVTLSCSPISGHRSVSWYQQTPGQGLQFLFEYFSETQRNKGNFPGRFSGRQFSNSRSEMNVSTLELGDSALYLCASSPDLNEANTQYFGPGTRLTVL.